These 28 T cell receptor beta chains were all obtained from the same sample, sequenced in a study of cytotoxic CD8 clonotypes in ibrutinib-treated CLL. Assay used: immunoSEQ multiplex PCR; TCRdb lists only in-frame clones, some missing. The sample contains hundreds of thousands of clones, about 80% of which appear only once. Here the sequenced sample was PBMCs, taken before ibrutinib treatment. These TCRs come from a human donor with chronic lymphocytic leukemia.

V usage is TRBV30 and J usage is TRBJ1-1, with 7 positions matching TRBD1. This CDR3 is built from 18 residues. The germline gives CDR1 GTSNPN, CDR2 SVGIG (reference sequence). Unmatched junction bases numbered 16, after V lost 3 bases and J lost 0 bases. CDR3 sequence reads: CAWRTYKTSQGVNTEAFF. The CDR3 DNA reads as TGTGCCTGGAGAACCTACAAGACTTCCCAGGGGGTGAACACTGAAGCTTTCTTT.

CDR3 protein: CASSQDVGRYEQFF. DNA of the CDR3: TGCGCCAGCAGCCAAGATGTCGGTCGCTATGAGCAGTTCTTC. The J gene is TRBJ2-1, the V gene TRBV4-3; unclear D gene. CDR3 size: 14 residues. V lost 0 bases and J 8 bases, leaving 11 bases between the germline ends. Germline-derived CDR1 and CDR2 are LGHNA and YSLEER.

This clone came up a few times. This chain joins TRBV7-6 and TRBJ1-5; maybe TRBD1 (6 bases). Trimming pared 3 bases from V and 4 bases from J, leaving 10 bases between. The V gene's germline CDR1 is SGHVS and CDR2 FNYEAQ. This CDR3 comprises 14 residues. CDR3: CASSLGQSNQPQHF. As DNA, the CDR3 is TGTGCCAGCAGCTTGGGACAATCAAATCAGCCCCAGCATTTT.

The gene calls are TRBV5-1 and TRBJ1-2, with 7 bases matching TRBD1. With 4 bases clipped from V and 0 bases from J, the junction kept 12 bases outside the gene matches. There are 17 residues in the CDR3. The germline gives CDR1 SGHRS, CDR2 YFSETQ. The CDR3 region has the DNA TGCGCCAGCAGCCCCCGGACAGGCCTCCAAGCTAACTATGGCTACACCTTC. The encoded protein is CASSPRTGLQANYGYTF.

V usage is TRBV27 and J usage is TRBJ2-7, with TRBD2 matching 8 bases. The germline CDR1 and CDR2 sequences are MNHEY and SMNVEV (reference sequence). With V trimmed by 6 bases and J by 0 bases, 7 bases remained unmatched. There are 15 residues in the CDR3. Here the CDR3 DNA reads TGTGCCAGCAGCACAACTAGCGGATACTCCTACGAGCAGTACTTC. As protein: CASSTTSGYSYEQYF.

About this clone itself: At one end, the junction sequence differs from germline, possibly due to a read error. The genes are TRBV7-7 and TRBJ2-3; TRBD2 is a possible D gene (5 bases). Looked up from germline, CDR1 is SSHAT and CDR2 is FNYEAQ (reference sequence). This CDR3 is built from 15 residues. The CDR3 sequence: CASSLGRGSTDTQYF. CDR3 coding DNA: TGTGCTAGCAGCTTGGGCCGGGGAAGCACAGATACGCAGTATTTT.

The chain is built from TRBV28 and TRBJ2-5, with TRBD2 matching over 11 bases. CDR1 MDHEN and CDR2 SYDVKM come from the germline V gene. CDR3 length equals 16 residues. The ends lost 5 bases at V and 4 bases at J; junction bases unmatched: 9. The CDR3 spells CASSPPGLAVLETQYF. In nucleotides, the CDR3 is TGTGCCAGCAGTCCCCCGGGACTAGCGGTCCTAGAGACCCAGTACTTC.

This clone was detected once. The V gene is TRBV7-6, the J gene TRBJ1-4, with unresolved D. CDR1 and CDR2 (germline): SGHVS, FNYEAQ. This CDR3 contains 14 residues. The ends were cut back, 2 bases at V and 8 bases at J, with 12 bases in the middle. The CDR3 loop reads CASSLNRPPEKLFF. CDR3 sequence (DNA): TGTGCCAGCAGCTTAAATCGTCCCCCCGAAAAACTGTTTTTT. Variable domain in full (rest from reference TRBV7-6 and TRBJ1-4): GAGVSQSPRYKVTKRGQDVALRCDPISGHVSLYWYRQALGQGPEFLTYFNYEAQQDKSGLPNDRFSAERPEGSISTLTIQRTEQRDSAMYRCASSLNRPPEKLFFGSGTQLSVL.

This chain links TRBV29-1 with TRBJ1-1; 7 nucleotides agree with TRBD1. From germline, CDR1 is SQVTM and CDR2 ANQGSEA. CDR3 length: 13 amino acids. After removal of 1 base from V and 5 bases from J, the junction contained 4 bases not matched to a gene. CDR3 residues: CSVEARGWTEAFF. The DNA for the CDR3 is TGCAGCGTTGAAGCCAGGGGGTGGACTGAAGCTTTCTTT.

The V and J genes are TRBV11-3 and TRBJ2-7; D is unresolved. CDR3 size: 14 residues. The V end lost 5 bases, the J end lost 2 bases, and 13 bases lay between the germline ends. The germline CDR1 and CDR2 sequences are SGHNT and YENEEA. CDR3 DNA: TGTGCCAGCAGCCCAAGACACGACCCCTACGAGCAGTACTTC. This translates into CASSPRHDPYEQYF.

CDR3 protein: CATSRDRAGAGDTQYF. For the CDR3, the DNA is TGTGCCACCAGCAGAGATCGCGCGGGAGCGGGAGATACGCAGTATTTT. The chain employs TRBV15 and TRBJ2-3; 7 nucleotides line up with TRBD2. The J segment lost 5 bases and the V segment lost 0 bases, leaving 8 bases of the junction unmatched. In germline, CDR1 is LNHNV, CDR2 YYDKDF (reference sequence). This CDR3 is 16 amino acids long.

This chain connects TRBV5-6 to TRBJ2-2, with 9 bases fitting TRBD1. The CDR3 consists of 16 residues. Germline trimming cut 6 bases from V and 3 bases from J; bases unmatched to any gene: 9. CDR1 SGHDT and CDR2 YYEEEE come from the germline V gene. The CDR3 here is CASNRMGQGHTGELFF. CDR3 in DNA: TGTGCCAGCAACCGAATGGGACAGGGTCACACCGGGGAGCTGTTTTTT.

The sample holds a few counts of this clone. This chain joins TRBV2 and TRBJ1-1; unclear D gene. The CDR3 loop spans 13 amino acids. Trimming left V 6 bases short and J 1 base short, with 9 bases between. Germline V gives CDR1 SNHLY, CDR2 FYNNEI. This chain's CDR3 is CASRVSGNTEAFF. The DNA for the CDR3 is TGTGCCAGCAGGGTATCGGGGAACACTGAAGCTTTCTTT. The complete variable domain, with remaining parts taken from reference TRBV2 and TRBJ1-1, reads EPEVTQTPSHQVTQMGQEVILRCVPISNHLYFYWYRQILGQKVEFLVSFYNNEISEKSEIFDDQFSVERPDGSNFTLKIRSTKLEDSAMYFCASRVSGNTEAFFGQGTRLTVV.

This chain links TRBV5-1 with TRBJ2-7; 8 positions match TRBD2. This CDR3 contains 13 residues. The trim removed 1 base at V and 4 bases at J, leaving 1 base unmatched. The germline V gene has CDR1 SGHRS and CDR2 YFSETQ. The CDR3 spells CASSLREGYEQYF. The CDR3, as DNA: TGCGCCAGCAGCTTGCGGGAGGGGTACGAGCAGTACTTC.

V is TRBV11-2 and J is TRBJ2-7, with D perhaps matching TRBD1 (5 bases). The germline V gene encodes CDR1 SGHAT and CDR2 FQNNGV. Trimming shortened V by 1 base and J by 2 bases, and 9 bases separated the two germline ends. The CDR3 loop spans 14 amino acids. The DNA of the CDR3 is TGTGCCAGCAGCTTAGGGGCAGGGACCTACGAGCAGTACTTC. Amino acids: CASSLGAGTYEQYF.

V is TRBV2 and J is TRBJ1-5; D gene ambiguous. Germline CDR1 is SNHLY and CDR2 is FYNNEI. This CDR3 region has 13 residues. V was trimmed by 0 bases and J by 4 bases, leaving 4 bases between them. The CDR3 DNA sequence: TGTGCCAGCAGTGAAGCCATTAATCAGCCCCAGCATTTT. Translation: CASSEAINQPQHF.

V is TRBV27 and J is TRBJ2-7; TRBD2 aligns across 8 bases. J was trimmed by 3 bases and V by 6 bases; bases with no gene match: 10. Germline CDR1 reads MNHEY; CDR2 reads SMNVEV (reference sequence). CDR3 length equals 15 residues. The CDR3 loop is CASSPNPGLDYEQYF. CDR3 nucleotides: TGTGCCAGCAGCCCAAACCCGGGACTAGACTACGAGCAGTACTTC.

The chain carries TRBV13 and TRBJ2-7; a possible D gene is TRBD1 (5 bases). Germline V CDR1 and CDR2: PRHDT, FYEKMQ (reference sequence). Trimming stripped 3 bases from V and 3 bases from J, with 9 bases between. This CDR3 is built from 13 residues. Here the CDR3 reads CASSFGHGYEQYF. DNA for the CDR3: TGTGCCAGCAGCTTCGGACACGGCTACGAGCAGTACTTC.

V is TRBV27 and J is TRBJ1-1, with D uncertain. The CDR3 has 13 amino acids. CDR1 and CDR2 (germline): MNHEY, SMNVEV (reference sequence). Trimming removed 5 bases from V and 3 bases from J, with 10 bases in between. This CDR3 is CASSQVSDTEAFF. The CDR3 DNA follows: TGTGCCAGCAGTCAGGTCTCAGACACTGAAGCTTTCTTT.

This chain links TRBV30 with TRBJ1-5, with D uncertain. The V end lost 5 bases, the J end lost 0 bases, and 8 bases lay between the germline ends. The CDR3 contains 13 residues. CDR1 and CDR2 (germline): GTSNPN, SVGIG (reference sequence). CDR3 nucleotides: TGTGCCTGGTGCAGATCTAGCAATCAGCCCCAGCATTTT. This sequence encodes CAWCRSSNQPQHF.

The CDR3 protein is CATSRGRLAEDSNEQFF. The CDR3 nucleotides are TGTGCCACCAGCAGAGGGAGACTAGCGGAGGACTCCAATGAGCAGTTCTTC. The V and J genes are TRBV15 and TRBJ2-1, with 9 nucleotides matching TRBD2. Germline V gene lookup returns CDR1 LNHNV and CDR2 YYDKDF (reference sequence). V trimming: 1 base; J trimming: 6 bases; junction bases outside the gene matches: 10. CDR3 size: 17 residues.

This clone was counted between two and nine times. The V call is TRBV27, the J call TRBJ2-5, with TRBD1 identical over 9 bases. Germline CDR1 is MNHEY and CDR2 is SMNVEV (reference sequence). This CDR3 comprises 16 residues. Trimming cost V 7 bases and J 2 bases; bases outside gene matches: 11. The CDR3 spells CASIGPGTGSQETQYF. The CDR3 DNA is TGTGCCAGCATAGGCCCCGGGACAGGGTCACAAGAGACCCAGTACTTC.

This clone appeared once. The rearrangement links TRBV19 to TRBJ2-3; D unclear. V dropped 3 bases and J dropped 0 bases, with 7 bases sitting between them. The V gene's germline CDR1 is LNHDA and CDR2 SQIVND (reference sequence). This CDR3 region has 14 residues. The CDR3 coding sequence is TGTGCCAGTAGTATGCTGTTCAGCACAGATACGCAGTATTTT. Protein sequence: CASSMLFSTDTQYF.

This clone occurred a few times. The gene calls are TRBV19 and TRBJ1-1, with 9 bases lining up with TRBD1. The CDR3 has 14 residues. Trimming at V came to 3 bases and at J to 7 bases, leaving 6 bases not matched to a gene. Germline V lookup: CDR1 LNHDA, CDR2 SQIVND (reference sequence). CDR3 sequence (DNA): TGTGCCAGTAGTATGAGGGACAGGGTCGGTGAAGCTTTCTTT. Protein: CASSMRDRVGEAFF.

This clone appeared a few times. J is TRBJ2-7 and V is TRBV2, with D perhaps given as TRBD1 or TRBD2 (5 bases each). V was pared by 7 bases and J by 3 bases, with 16 bases between. There are 14 residues in the CDR3. The germline V gene encodes CDR1 SNHLY and CDR2 FYNNEI. The CDR3 region has the DNA TGTGCCAGCAAGTCCGGGACGTTCAACTACGAGCAGTACTTC. The encoded protein is CASKSGTFNYEQYF.

This clone was picked up a small number of times. The chain uses TRBV27 and TRBJ1-4; 8 positions agree with TRBD1. J gave up 8 bases and V 6 bases, and 8 bases lay outside the gene matches. The germline gives CDR1 MNHEY, CDR2 SMNVEV (reference sequence). The CDR3 spans 14 residues. CDR3 DNA: TGTGCCAGCAGGCAAACAGGGGGGAGCGAAAAACTGTTTTTT. Its translation is CASRQTGGSEKLFF.

The chain joins TRBV11-2 to TRBJ2-7, with 11 nucleotides matching TRBD1. V trimming: 5 bases; J trimming: 4 bases; junction bases outside the gene matches: 16. The length of the CDR3 is 18 residues. The germline V gene encodes CDR1 SGHAT and CDR2 FQNNGV. In nucleotides, the CDR3 is TGTGCCAGCAGCGGCGGGACAGGGGGGAATTTTCCCCGATACGAGCAGTACTTC. Translated: CASSGGTGGNFPRYEQYF.

This rearrangement joins TRBV5-1 to TRBJ2-7; TRBD1 is a possible D gene (5 bases). Germline CDR1 SGHRS, CDR2 YFSETQ. V lost 0 bases and J lost 2, with 18 bases in between. The CDR3 consists of 17 residues. CDR3 in DNA: TGCGCCAGCAGCTTGGCCGTCTTCCAGGGTCGGACCTACGAGCAGTACTTC. This codes for CASSLAVFQGRTYEQYF.